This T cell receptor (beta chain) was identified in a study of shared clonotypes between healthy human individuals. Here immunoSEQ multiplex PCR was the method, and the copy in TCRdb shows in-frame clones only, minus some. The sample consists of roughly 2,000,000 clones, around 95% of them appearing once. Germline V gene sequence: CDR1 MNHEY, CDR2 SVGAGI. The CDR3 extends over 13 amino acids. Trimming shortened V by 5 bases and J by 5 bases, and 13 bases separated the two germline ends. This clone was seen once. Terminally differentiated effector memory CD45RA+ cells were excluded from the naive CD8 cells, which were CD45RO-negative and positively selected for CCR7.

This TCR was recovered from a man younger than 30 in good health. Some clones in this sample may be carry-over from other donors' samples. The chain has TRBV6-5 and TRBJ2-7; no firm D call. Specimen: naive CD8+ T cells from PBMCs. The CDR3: CASSVLPGNEQYF. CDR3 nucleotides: TGTGCCAGCAGTGTTCTCCCTGGGAACGAGCAGTACTTC.